The clone carrying this T cell receptor beta chain was found a few times. Antigen: not known. Trimming took 6 bases from V and 3 from J, leaving 12 bases between them. The CDR3 runs 13 residues. CDR1 SGHVS and CDR2 FNYEAQ come from the germline V gene. Data came from immunoSEQ multiplex PCR; TCRdb stores just in-frame clones and leaves some out. The repertoire has 66,000 or so clones, approximately 92% of them found once; the top ten carry about 3.1%. The data derive from a study of T cells after posttransplantation cyclophosphamide. Points from the study as a whole: Later post-transplant blood repertoires were often dominated by donor CD8+ memory clones. Blood and skin or GI T cell repertoires showed limited TRB overlap.

Sequenced: PBMCs. The V gene is TRBV7-6, the J gene TRBJ2-7; perhaps TRBD1 as D (5 bases). The receptor comes from a young woman in good health and a related stem cell transplant donor. The CDR3 protein is CASSPDSVYEQYF. Here the CDR3 DNA reads TGTGCCAGCAGTCCTGACAGCGTCTACGAGCAGTACTTC.